The clone carrying this T cell receptor (beta chain) was seen only a few times. This record belongs to a study of blood T cells in healthy people across ages. The CDR3 has 14 amino acids. Per the germline V gene, CDR1 is KGHSH and CDR2 is LQKENI. Trimming left V 2 bases short and J 0 bases short, with 5 bases between. The use of a sample-barcoded 5' primer and a J-beta primer mix characterized a second PCR of roughly 6 to 11 cycles. Each cDNA molecule, via a template-switch adaptor with 12 random nucleotides, was tagged. TCRdb re-called the 5' RACE reads with MiXCR, one entry per CDR3 protein. The sample yields approximately 800,000 distinct CDR3 sequences, 20% to 25% seen once. In addition, the sample was reused for a study of T cells of mothers and their children. That paper adds: Donors were three healthy Caucasian mothers and their six children. Within related and unrelated pairs, thymic selection shapes TCR recombination output in a similar way.

The chain employs TRBV18 and TRBJ1-5; D not certain. The specimen was blood. This clonotype was sampled from a boy aged 10-17 years in good health. CDR3 region: CASSPSSSNQPQHF. The CDR3 DNA follows: TGTGCCAGCTCACCAAGCAGTAGCAATCAGCCCCAGCATTTT.